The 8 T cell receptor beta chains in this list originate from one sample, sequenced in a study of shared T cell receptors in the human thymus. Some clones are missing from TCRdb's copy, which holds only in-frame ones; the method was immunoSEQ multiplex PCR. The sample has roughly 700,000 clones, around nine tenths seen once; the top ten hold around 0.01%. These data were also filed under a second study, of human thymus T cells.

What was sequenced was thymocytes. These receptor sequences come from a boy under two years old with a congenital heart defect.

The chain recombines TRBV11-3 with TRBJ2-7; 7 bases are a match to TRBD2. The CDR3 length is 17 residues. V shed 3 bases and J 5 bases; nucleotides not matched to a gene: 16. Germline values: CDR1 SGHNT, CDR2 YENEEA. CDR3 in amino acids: CASSFTDRGGSYHEQYF. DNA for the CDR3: TGTGCCAGCAGCTTCACCGATCGAGGCGGGAGTTACCACGAGCAGTACTTC.

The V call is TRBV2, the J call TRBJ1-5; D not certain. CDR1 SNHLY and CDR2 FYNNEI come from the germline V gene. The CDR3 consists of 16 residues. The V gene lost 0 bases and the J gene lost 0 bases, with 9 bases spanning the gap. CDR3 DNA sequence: TGTGCCAGCAGTGAAGCGGTAAGAGATAGCAATCAGCCCCAGCATTTT. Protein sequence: CASSEAVRDSNQPQHF.

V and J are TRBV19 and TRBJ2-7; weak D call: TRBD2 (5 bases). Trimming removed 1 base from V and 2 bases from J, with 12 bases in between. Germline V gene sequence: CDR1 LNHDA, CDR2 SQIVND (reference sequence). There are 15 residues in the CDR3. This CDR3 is CASSIGGRTPYEQYF. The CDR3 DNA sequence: TGTGCCAGTAGTATAGGTGGGCGGACTCCCTACGAGCAGTACTTC.

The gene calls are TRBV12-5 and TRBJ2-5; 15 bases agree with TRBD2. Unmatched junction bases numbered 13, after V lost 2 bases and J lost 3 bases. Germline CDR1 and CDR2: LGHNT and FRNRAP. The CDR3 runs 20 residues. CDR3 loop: CASGLPGSGTSGRREETQYF. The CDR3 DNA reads TGTGCTAGTGGTTTGCCCGGCTCCGGGACTAGCGGGAGGAGGGAAGAGACCCAGTACTTC.

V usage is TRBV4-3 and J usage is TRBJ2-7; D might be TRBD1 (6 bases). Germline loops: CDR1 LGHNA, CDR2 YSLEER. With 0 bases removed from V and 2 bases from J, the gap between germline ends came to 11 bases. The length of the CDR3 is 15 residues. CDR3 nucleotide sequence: TGCGCCAGCAGCCAAGAGACAGGTGAACCCTACGAGCAGTACTTC. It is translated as CASSQETGEPYEQYF.

In nucleotides, the CDR3 is TGTGCCAGCAGCACCGGACTAGCTGGGGAGCAGTACTTC. Amino acids: CASSTGLAGEQYF. The chain joins TRBV11-2 to TRBJ2-7, with TRBD2 identical over 8 bases. V was pared by 5 bases and J by 7 bases, with 7 bases of the junction left unmatched. This CDR3 has 13 amino acids. The germline gives CDR1 SGHAT, CDR2 FQNNGV.

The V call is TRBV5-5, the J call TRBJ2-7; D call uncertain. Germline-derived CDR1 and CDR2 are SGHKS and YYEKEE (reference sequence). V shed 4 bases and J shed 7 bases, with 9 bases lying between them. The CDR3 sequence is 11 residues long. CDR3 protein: CASSRTWEQYF. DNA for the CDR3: TGTGCCAGCAGCCGTACTTGGGAGCAGTACTTC.

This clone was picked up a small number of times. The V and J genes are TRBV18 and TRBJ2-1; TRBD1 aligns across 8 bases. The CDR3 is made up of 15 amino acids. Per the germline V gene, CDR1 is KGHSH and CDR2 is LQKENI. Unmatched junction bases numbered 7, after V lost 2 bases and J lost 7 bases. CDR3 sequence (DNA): TGTGCCAGCTCACCAGGACAGGGATCGGAGAATGAGCAGTTCTTC. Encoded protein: CASSPGQGSENEQFF.